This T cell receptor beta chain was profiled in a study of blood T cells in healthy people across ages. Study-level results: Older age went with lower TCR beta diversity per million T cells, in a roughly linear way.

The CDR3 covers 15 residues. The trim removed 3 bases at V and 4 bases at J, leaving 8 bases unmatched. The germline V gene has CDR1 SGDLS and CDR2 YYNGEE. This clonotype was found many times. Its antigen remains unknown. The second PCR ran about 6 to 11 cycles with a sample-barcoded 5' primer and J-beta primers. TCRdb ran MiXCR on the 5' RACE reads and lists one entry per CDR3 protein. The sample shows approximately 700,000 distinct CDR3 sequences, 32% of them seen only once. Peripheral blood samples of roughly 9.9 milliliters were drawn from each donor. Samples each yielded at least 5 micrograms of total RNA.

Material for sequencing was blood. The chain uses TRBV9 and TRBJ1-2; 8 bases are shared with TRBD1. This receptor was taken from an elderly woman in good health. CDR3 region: CASSAPRGRSYGYTF. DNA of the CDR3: TGTGCCAGCAGCGCCCCCAGGGGGCGCTCCTATGGCTACACCTTC.